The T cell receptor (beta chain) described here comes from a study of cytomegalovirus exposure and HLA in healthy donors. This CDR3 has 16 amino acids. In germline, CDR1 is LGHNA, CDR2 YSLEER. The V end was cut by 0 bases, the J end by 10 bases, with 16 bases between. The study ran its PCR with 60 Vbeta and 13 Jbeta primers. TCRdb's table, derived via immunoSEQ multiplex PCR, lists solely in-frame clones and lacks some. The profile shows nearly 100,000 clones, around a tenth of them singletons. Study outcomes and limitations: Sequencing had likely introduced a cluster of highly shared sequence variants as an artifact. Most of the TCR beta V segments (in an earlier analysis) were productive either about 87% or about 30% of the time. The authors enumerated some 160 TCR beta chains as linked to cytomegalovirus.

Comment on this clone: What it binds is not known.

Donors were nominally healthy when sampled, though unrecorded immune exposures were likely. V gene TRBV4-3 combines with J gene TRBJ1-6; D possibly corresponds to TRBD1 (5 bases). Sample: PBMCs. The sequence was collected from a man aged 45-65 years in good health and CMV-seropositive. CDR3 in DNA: TGCGCCAGCAGCCAAGATCGGGCCAGGGCGAGCTCACCCCTCCACTTT. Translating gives CASSQDRARASSPLHF.